This passage covers 10 T cell receptor beta chains from one sample sequenced in a study of T cells expressing NK-cell markers. TCRdb reworked the 5' RACE reads into one entry per CDR3 protein, no DNA. This sample's clone table lists a few hundred thousand distinct CDR3 sequences. Sequenced input: blood T cells: a sorted CD56 or NKG2C T cell subset, CD4+ or CD8+ T cells, or bulk PBMC T cells (not recorded which). All receptors come from a man aged 18-75 years in good health.

This chain uses TRBV5-1 with TRBJ2-3; the D call of TRBD2 rests on TCRdb alone, since no DNA is present to check it. Germline V gene lookup returns CDR1 SGHRS and CDR2 YFSETQ. The length of the CDR3 is 16 residues. CDR3 protein: CASSGTSGVSTDTQYF.

The CDR3 loop is CASSRTGAPRGTGELFF. The chain employs TRBV6-1 and TRBJ2-2; TCRdb returns TRBD1, unconfirmable since there is no DNA. CDR1 and CDR2 from the germline V gene are MNHNS and SASEGT. This CDR3 is 17 amino acids long.

The V gene is TRBV12-5, the J gene TRBJ2-2; TCRdb names TRBD1, which stays unverified in the absence of DNA. Germline values: CDR1 LGHNT, CDR2 FRNRAP. CDR3 length: 16 amino acids. CDR3 in amino acids: CASAPWGKGNTGELFF. Filled out from reference TRBV12-5 and TRBJ2-2, the complete variable domain reads DARVTQTPRHKVTEMGQEVTMRCQPILGHNTVFWYRQTMMQGLELLAYFRNRAPLDDSGMPKDRFSAEMPDATLATLKIQPSEPRDSAVYFCASAPWGKGNTGELFFGEGSRLTVL.

This chain links TRBV20-1 with TRBJ2-7; the D gene TCRdb calls, TRBD1, cannot be checked with no DNA. Germline lookup yields CDR1 DFQATT and CDR2 SNEGSKA (reference sequence). The length of the CDR3 is 12 residues. The CDR3 region is CRGVTENYEQYF.

This chain connects TRBV5-1 to TRBJ2-1; lacking DNA, the TRBD2 call made by TCRdb goes unchecked. Per the germline V gene, CDR1 is SGHRS and CDR2 is YFSETQ. This CDR3 has 14 residues. The CDR3 loop reads CASSGTSGGNEQFF.

V and J are TRBV15 and TRBJ1-5. The CDR3 runs to 16 residues. Germline CDR1 and CDR2: LNHNV and YYDKDF (reference sequence). The CDR3 is CATSRDWGKSNQPQHF.

The chain recombines TRBV12-3 or TRBV12-4 with TRBJ2-2; the D call of TRBD1 rests on TCRdb alone, since no DNA is present to check it. This CDR3 has 15 amino acids. The CDR3 loop is CASSRGTSNTGELFF.

The chain is built from TRBV7-2 and TRBJ1-1; the TRBD1 assignment by TCRdb is unverifiable without DNA. The CDR3 covers 16 residues. The germline gives CDR1 SGHTA, CDR2 FQGNSA. CDR3 protein: CASSLGPGQGNTEAFF. Full variable domain (outside the CDR3, taken from reference TRBV7-2 and TRBJ1-1): GAGVSQSPSNKVTEKGKDVELRCDPISGHTALYWYRQSLGQGLEFLIYFQGNSAPDKSGLPSDRFSAERTGGSVSTLTIQRTQQEDSAVYLCASSLGPGQGNTEAFFGQGTRLTVV.

The chain links TRBV29-1 to TRBJ1-2; TCRdb calls TRBD1, which cannot be checked without DNA. The CDR3 loop spans 15 amino acids. Germline V gene lookup returns CDR1 SQVTM and CDR2 ANQGSEA. The CDR3 spells CSVQRGAWTGRGYTF.

The chain has TRBV5-6 and TRBJ1-4. The CDR3 totals 14 residues. Germline CDR1 SGHDT, CDR2 YYEEEE. The CDR3 spells CASSYDRTGGKLFF. Looking up the rest from reference TRBV5-6 and TRBJ1-4 gives the full variable domain: DAGVTQSPTHLIKTRGQQVTLRCSPKSGHDTVSWYQQALGQGPQFIFQYYEEEERQRGNFPDRFSGHQFPNYSSELNVNALLLGDSALYLCASSYDRTGGKLFFGSGTQLSVL.